This TCR beta chain originates from a study of OX40 agonist ivuxolimab in advanced cancers. This clone was counted a few times. Anyone with autoimmune disease history or systemic immunosuppression was excluded. This table comes from immunoSEQ multiplex PCR, and its TCRdb copy is limited to in-frame clones, with some not included. The sample has tens of thousands of clones, approximately 84% seen once. This CDR3 is built from 16 residues. CDR1 is SGHAT and CDR2 is FQNNGV in the germline V gene. V was clipped by 0 bases and J by 1 base, with 7 bases between them. This chain joins TRBV11-2 and TRBJ2-6; D is ambiguous. The receptor was isolated from an adult with an advanced solid tumor such as melanoma, head and neck, liver or kidney cancer. Material: CD4+ or CD8+ T cells sorted from blood, obtained in a trial of the OX40 agonist ivuxolimab. The CDR3 is CASSLDSSSGANVLTF. The CDR3 DNA follows: TGTGCCAGCAGCTTAGACAGCTCTTCTGGGGCCAACGTCCTGACTTTC.